The 23 T cell receptor beta chains reported below all come from one sample, sequenced in a study of regulatory T cells in long-lasting Graves disease. Construction of the TCR beta libraries employed iRepertoire HTBI primers in conjunction with Arm-PCR of CDR3 regions. Each CDR3 protein is one row after TCRdb ran MiXCR on the multiplex PCR reads. This table holds 370,000 or so distinct CDR3 sequences, 16% found once. Time point indicated: newly diagnosed GD, antithyroid drugs for less than 3 months. PBMC-derived RNA was used for the TCR library. These records were also assigned to another study, of T cells in Graves' hyperthyroidism and ophthalmopathy.

The sequences come from peripheral blood mononuclear cells (PBMCs), collected at new diagnosis, from a patient treated with antithyroid drugs. These receptors came from a woman in her late teens or twenties with Graves disease.

V usage is TRBV6-1 and J usage is TRBJ1-5; D not resolved. Germline V gene sequence: CDR1 MNHNS, CDR2 SASEGT. V was trimmed by 4 bases and J by 9 bases, leaving 10 bases between them. This CDR3 is 12 amino acids long. CDR3 coding DNA: TGTGCCAGCAGTGCCCGGTTAGGGCCCCAGCATTTT. Its protein is CASSARLGPQHF.

This clonotype was picked up many times. V gene TRBV2 combines with J gene TRBJ2-3; 13 nucleotides line up with TRBD2. The V and J ends lost 6 bases and 6 bases, in that order; junction bases with no gene match: 3. The CDR3 loop spans 14 amino acids. Germline V gene lookup returns CDR1 SNHLY and CDR2 FYNNEI. CDR3 sequence (DNA): TGTGCCAGCAGACTAGCGGGGGGGATCGATACGCAGTATTTT. This gives the protein CASRLAGGIDTQYF.

This chain connects TRBV28 to TRBJ2-1; 12 bases agree with TRBD2. The CDR3 runs 15 residues. Germline V lookup: CDR1 MDHEN, CDR2 SYDVKM. Germline trimming cut 5 bases from V and 6 bases from J; bases unmatched to any gene: 5. In DNA form, the CDR3 reads TGTGCCAGCAGTGGACTAGCGGGGATTTCCAATGAGCAGTTCTTC. Translation: CASSGLAGISNEQFF.

The chain links TRBV18 to TRBJ2-7; perhaps TRBD1 as D (6 bases). V lost 5 bases to trimming and J lost 7 bases, with 12 bases between them. This CDR3 is built from 12 residues. CDR1 KGHSH and CDR2 LQKENI come from the germline V gene. DNA of the CDR3: TGTGCCAGCTCAGCAAACAGGGATGAGCAGTACTTC. Its protein is CASSANRDEQYF.

This clonotype showed up many times. This chain connects TRBV5-1 to TRBJ1-5; weak D call: TRBD1 (5 bases). Trimming stripped 0 bases from V and 2 bases from J, with 12 bases between. The CDR3 has 16 amino acids. From germline, CDR1 is SGHRS and CDR2 YFSETQ. The CDR3 is CASSLAGPYRNQPQHF. CDR3 nucleotide sequence: TGCGCCAGCAGCTTGGCAGGGCCCTACCGCAATCAGCCCCAGCATTTT.

This clonotype was observed a handful of times. The rearrangement links TRBV10-3 to TRBJ1-1, with TRBD1 matching over 9 bases. Losses at the gene ends were 6 bases for V and 5 bases for J; bases not matched to a gene: 4. Per the germline V gene, CDR1 is ENHRY and CDR2 is SYGVKD. The CDR3 runs to 13 residues. CDR3 region: CAISGQGMTEAFF. CDR3 sequence (DNA): TGTGCCATCAGCGGACAGGGGATGACTGAAGCTTTCTTT.

This clonotype was recorded at least ten times. V gene TRBV7-2 combines with J gene TRBJ2-5, with 7 bases aligning to TRBD1. Trimming at V came to 3 bases and at J to 4 bases, leaving 5 bases not matched to a gene. The length of the CDR3 is 14 residues. From germline, CDR1 is SGHTA and CDR2 FQGNSA. The CDR3 here is CASSFRQGGETQYF. For the CDR3, the DNA is TGTGCCAGCAGCTTCAGACAGGGCGGAGAGACCCAGTACTTC.

This clonotype was counted a few times. The chain combines TRBV20-1 with TRBJ1-2; D unresolved. Germline V gives CDR1 DFQATT, CDR2 SNEGSKA (reference sequence). The V gene lost 3 bases and the J gene lost 4 bases, with 12 bases spanning the gap. The CDR3 runs to 13 residues. CDR3 DNA sequence: TGCAGTGCTAGCCCCACGTTTCCCTATGGCTACACCTTC. It translates to CSASPTFPYGYTF.

The gene calls are TRBV6-1 and TRBJ1-6; D gene uncertain. V shed 11 bases and J shed 5 bases, with 13 bases lying between them. The CDR3 is made up of 13 amino acids. The germline CDR1 and CDR2 sequences are MNHNS and SASEGT. The CDR3 sequence: CAVARYHNSPLHF. For the CDR3, the DNA is TGTGCCGTGGCGCGTTACCATAATTCACCCCTCCACTTT.

This clonotype was detected ten times or more. This chain links TRBV11-2 with TRBJ2-7; 9 bases align to TRBD2. The CDR3 totals 14 residues. Germline loops: CDR1 SGHAT, CDR2 FQNNGV. J was trimmed by 1 base and V by 6 bases; bases with no gene match: 4. The CDR3 bases are TGTGCCAGCAGGTATAGCGGGGGTTCCTACGAGCAGTACTTC. Encoded protein: CASRYSGGSYEQYF. Drawing the rest from reference TRBV11-2 and TRBJ2-7, the complete variable domain is EAGVAQSPRYKIIEKRQSVAFWCNPISGHATLYWYQQILGQGPKLLIQFQNNGVVDDSQLPKDRFSAERLKGVDSTLKIQPAKLEDSAVYLCASRYSGGSYEQYFGPGTRLTVT.

This clonotype has at least ten counts. The chain is built from TRBV28 and TRBJ2-7; D possibly corresponds to TRBD2 (6 bases). Trimming removed 6 bases at V and 3 bases at J, with 9 bases between. The CDR3 covers 12 residues. Looked up from germline, CDR1 is MDHEN and CDR2 is SYDVKM. The CDR3 protein is CASSRRGYEQYF. Written as DNA, the CDR3 is TGTGCCAGCAGCCGGCGGGGCTACGAGCAGTACTTC.

This clonotype was found a few times. This chain links TRBV4-1 with TRBJ1-6; TRBD1 is a possible D gene (5 bases). Germline loops: CDR1 MGHRA, CDR2 YSYEKL. V was pared by 0 bases and J by 0 bases, with 12 bases between. The CDR3 sequence is 18 residues long. DNA of the CDR3: TGCGCCAGCAGCCAAGATCTTTCAGGGAGCTCCTATAATTCACCCCTCCACTTT. It translates to CASSQDLSGSSYNSPLHF.

V and J are TRBV29-1 and TRBJ1-2, with D maybe TRBD1 (5 bases). V was pared by 6 bases and J by 0 bases, with 11 bases between. Germline CDR1 is SQVTM and CDR2 is ANQGSEA. The CDR3 runs to 13 residues. CDR3 nucleotides: TGCAGCGTCAGACAGCAAGCTAACTATGGCTACACCTTC. Its translation: CSVRQQANYGYTF.

This clonotype came up many times. V usage is TRBV5-1 and J usage is TRBJ2-7; possibly TRBD1 for D (5 bases). Trimming left V 4 bases short and J 0 bases short, with 20 bases between. CDR1 and CDR2 from the germline V gene are SGHRS and YFSETQ. The CDR3 extends over 17 amino acids. DNA of the CDR3: TGCGCCAGCAGCCTTGGGTACCGGTTTGACAGCTCCTACGAGCAGTACTTC. Protein product: CASSLGYRFDSSYEQYF. Full variable domain (outside the CDR3, taken from reference TRBV5-1 and TRBJ2-7): KAGVTQTPRYLIKTRGQQVTLSCSPISGHRSVSWYQQTPGQGLQFLFEYFSETQRNKGNFPGRFSGRQFSNSRSEMNVSTLELGDSALYLCASSLGYRFDSSYEQYFGPGTRLTVT.

CDR3 coding DNA: TGTGCCAGTAGTATTGGGGCTAACTATGGCTACACCTTC. Its protein is CASSIGANYGYTF. V is TRBV19 and J is TRBJ1-2; D unclear. This CDR3 spans 13 amino acids. The V end was cut by 3 bases, the J end by 0 bases, with 5 bases between. Germline CDR1 is LNHDA and CDR2 is SQIVND (reference sequence).

This clonotype was detected ten times or more. The chain couples TRBV7-3 to TRBJ2-2; a weak D match, TRBD1 (5 bases). Germline CDR1 is SGHTA and CDR2 is FQGTGA. The V end was cut by 5 bases, the J end by 6 bases, with 7 bases between. CDR3 length: 12 residues. In nucleotides, the CDR3 is TGTGCCAGCAGCCGACAGTCCGGGGAGCTGTTTTTT. As protein: CASSRQSGELFF.

This clonotype has a count of ten or more. The chain couples TRBV12-3 or TRBV12-4 to TRBJ2-1; 8 nucleotides match TRBD1. The J call may not be correct, given that the DNA end is closer to TRBJ2-5. CDR3 length: 17 amino acids. CDR3 loop: CASGPRGAAGGVETQYF. CDR3 sequence (DNA): TGTGCCAGCGGCCCCCGAGGAGCGGCAGGGGGCGTCGAGACCCAGTACTTC.

This clonotype was observed many times. The chain uses TRBV6-1 and TRBJ1-4; 7 positions agree with TRBD1. Trimming at V came to 6 bases and at J to 0 bases, leaving 7 bases not matched to a gene. The CDR3 extends over 16 amino acids. The germline V gene encodes CDR1 MNHNS and CDR2 SASEGT. The CDR3 spells CASRTGRPSTNEKLFF. The CDR3 nucleotides are TGTGCCAGCAGGACAGGGCGTCCCTCAACTAATGAAAAACTGTTTTTT.

This clonotype was recorded many times. The chain has TRBV5-1 and TRBJ1-4, with a tentative D call TRBD1 (6 bases). Trimming left V 2 bases short and J 4 bases short, with 9 bases between. Germline-derived CDR1 and CDR2 are SGHRS and YFSETQ. The CDR3 runs 14 residues. CDR3 sequence reads: CASSFRGYNEKLFF. As DNA, the CDR3 is TGCGCCAGCAGCTTCAGGGGCTATAATGAAAAACTGTTTTTT.

This clonotype appeared many times. The chain carries TRBV5-1 and TRBJ2-2; 8 bases map to TRBD1. The J segment lost 5 bases and the V segment lost 4 bases, leaving 4 bases of the junction unmatched. This CDR3 spans 14 amino acids. Per the germline V gene, CDR1 is SGHRS and CDR2 is YFSETQ. The DNA for the CDR3 is TGCGCCAGCAGCCCCCGACAGGGGACCGGGGAGCTGTTTTTT. Protein: CASSPRQGTGELFF.

This clonotype showed up many times. V usage is TRBV7-9 and J usage is TRBJ2-7; D not resolved. Looked up from germline, CDR1 is SEHNR and CDR2 is FQNEAQ (reference sequence). The CDR3 has 13 residues. V lost 3 bases and J lost 7, with 13 bases in between. The CDR3 protein is CASSFMIVGEQYF. CDR3 nucleotide sequence: TGTGCCAGCAGCTTCATGATCGTTGGGGAGCAGTACTTC.

The chain joins TRBV7-4 to TRBJ1-5; D perhaps matches TRBD1 (5 bases). From germline, CDR1 is SGHVT and CDR2 SQSDAQ. V shed 0 bases and J shed 3 bases, with 9 bases lying between them. The CDR3 length is 15 residues. This CDR3 reads CASSLAPQDNQPQHF. CDR3 nucleotides: TGTGCCAGCAGCTTAGCTCCACAGGACAATCAGCCCCAGCATTTT. Variable domain in full (rest from reference TRBV7-4 and TRBJ1-5): GAGVSQSPRYKVAKRGRDVALRCDSISGHVTLYWYRQTLGQGSEVLTYSQSDAQRDKSGRPSGRFSAERPERSVSTLKIQRTEQGDSAVYLCASSLAPQDNQPQHFGDGTRLSIL.

This clonotype was observed many times. The rearrangement uses TRBV7-9 and TRBJ2-1, with 8 bases aligning to TRBD1. Germline values: CDR1 SEHNR, CDR2 FQNEAQ (reference sequence). The J segment lost 5 bases and the V segment lost 6 bases, leaving 6 bases of the junction unmatched. This CDR3 comprises 14 residues. The CDR3 loop reads CASRLGQGDNEQFF. The CDR3 nucleotides read TGTGCCAGCAGACTCGGACAGGGTGACAATGAGCAGTTCTTC.